This T cell receptor beta chain was identified in a study of T cells in Graves' hyperthyroidism and ophthalmopathy. This CDR3 comprises 14 residues. V gave up 0 bases and J gave up 2 bases, with 7 bases separating them. The V gene's germline CDR1 is ENHRY and CDR2 SYGVKD. TCR beta CDR3 regions were amplified from RNA transcripts. When the TCR CDR3 underwent first-round RT-PCR, the HTBI primer set was used. Each CDR3 protein is one row after TCRdb ran MiXCR on the multiplex PCR reads. In the table there are over 400,000 distinct CDR3 sequences, 22% of which are singletons. This clonotype turned up a few times.

The receptor was derived from a woman between 65 and 79 years old with Graves' ophthalmopathy. V and J are TRBV10-3 and TRBJ1-2, with TRBD1 as a possible D gene (6 bases). The specimen was blood. The chain's CDR3 is CAISESGQNYGYTF. The DNA of the CDR3 is TGTGCCATCAGTGAGTCCGGACAGAACTATGGCTACACCTTC.